This entry concerns a single T cell receptor (beta chain). Antigen: not known. Per germline, CDR1 SGHTA and CDR2 FQGNSA. The CDR3 is 12 residues long. The J segment lost 8 bases and the V segment lost 5 bases, leaving 3 bases of the junction unmatched. This entry is derived from a study of CD8+CD57+ T cells in acquired aplastic anemia. Previously, flow cytometry had revealed CD8+CD57+ cell expansion in the patients chosen for sequencing. All participating patients were living with severe acquired aplastic anemia. At the time of blood sampling, patients had not yet received any therapy. Profiling of TCR beta VDJ combinations and CDR3 sequences used genomic DNA as template. In TCRdb, the reads were re-called with MiXCR into one record per CDR3 protein. The table has about 160,000 distinct CDR3 sequences, 40% to 55% seen once. Points from the study as a whole: Between patients and controls, around 27 CD8+ CDR3 sequences were found in common.

The specimen sequenced was sorted CD4+, CD8+, or CD8+CD57+ T cells (not recorded which) from PBMCs. The chain employs TRBV7-2 and TRBJ1-2; TRBD1 agrees at 9 bases. This clonotype originated in a human donor with aplastic anemia. The CDR3 DNA reads TGTGCCAGCAGCAGGGACAGGGTCGGCTACACCTTC. This codes for CASSRDRVGYTF.